The next 5 T cell receptor beta chains were all read from a single sample in a study of control samples from healthy donors and cancer patients. Libraries were prepared by immunoSEQ multiplex PCR; TCRdb keeps only in-frame clonotypes and omits some of them. Of some 25,000 clones in the sample, 80% to 85% were seen once. The specimen was PBMCs. These receptors came from a man in his sixties with colorectal cancer.

The chain combines TRBV10-3 with TRBJ2-5; possibly TRBD1 or TRBD2 for D (6 bases each). The CDR3 runs to 15 residues. Germline assignment: CDR1 ENHRY and CDR2 SYGVKD. Between the trimmed V and J ends, which lost 5 bases and 4 bases, there was a span of 17 bases. This CDR3 is CAISTLTGAGETQYF. Here the CDR3 DNA reads TGTGCCATCAGTACCCTGACGGGGGCTGGAGAGACCCAGTACTTC.

The chain uses TRBV11-2 and TRBJ2-1, with a weak D call TRBD2 (5 bases). The germline CDR1 and CDR2 sequences are SGHAT and FQNNGV. The CDR3 is 11 amino acids. Deletions cut 8 bases from V and 9 bases from J, with 11 bases between. The CDR3 bases are TGTGCCAGCGCCCGGGATCGTGAGCAGTTCTTC. Protein sequence: CASARDREQFF.

This chain joins TRBV29-1 and TRBJ1-1; D remains ambiguous. Germline CDR1 reads SQVTM; CDR2 reads ANQGSEA. Trimming stripped 1 base from V and 1 base from J, with 10 bases between. The length of the CDR3 is 14 residues. CDR3 in DNA: TGCAGCGTTGAAGGGTCGTGGGGGAACACTGAAGCTTTCTTT. Protein sequence: CSVEGSWGNTEAFF.

The chain has TRBV29-1 and TRBJ1-2; D remains ambiguous. Trimming took 5 bases from V and 5 from J, leaving 12 bases between them. CDR3 length: 12 residues. Looked up from germline, CDR1 is SQVTM and CDR2 is ANQGSEA. The CDR3 loop reads CSVCNSGYGYTF. CDR3 sequence (DNA): TGCAGCGTTTGTAACTCTGGTTATGGCTACACCTTC.

J is TRBJ1-4 and V is TRBV19; D is perhaps TRBD1 (5 bases). The CDR3 has 15 amino acids. The germline CDR1 and CDR2 sequences are LNHDA and SQIVND (reference sequence). The V gene lost 4 bases and the J gene lost 8 bases, with 17 bases spanning the gap. CDR3 sequence: CASSKGRAGLEKLFF. CDR3 DNA sequence: TGTGCCAGTAGTAAGGGTCGGGCAGGGCTGGAAAAACTGTTTTTT. The full variable domain, rest sourced from reference TRBV19 and TRBJ1-4, is DGGITQSPKYLFRKEGQNVTLSCEQNLNHDAMYWYRQDPGQGLRLIYYSQIVNDFQKGDIAEGYSVSREKKESFPLTVTSAQKNPTAFYLCASSKGRAGLEKLFFGSGTQLSVL.